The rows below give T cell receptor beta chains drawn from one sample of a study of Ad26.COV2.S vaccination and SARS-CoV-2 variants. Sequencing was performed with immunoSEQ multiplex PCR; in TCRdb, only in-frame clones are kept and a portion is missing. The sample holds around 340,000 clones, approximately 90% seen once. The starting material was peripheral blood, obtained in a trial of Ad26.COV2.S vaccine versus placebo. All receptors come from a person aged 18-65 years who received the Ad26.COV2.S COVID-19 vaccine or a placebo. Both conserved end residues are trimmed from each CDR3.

CDR3aa: ASSLPGLKNGYT
v_gene: TRBV5-6
j_gene: TRBJ1-2

CDR3aa: ASSQRQVEHDTQY
v_gene: TRBV7-9
j_gene: TRBJ2-3

CDR3aa: ASSLAPASSGNTIY
v_gene: TRBV7-2
j_gene: TRBJ1-3

CDR3aa: ASSVEGMGRYNSPLH
v_gene: TRBV9
j_gene: TRBJ1-6

CDR3aa: ASGPPRGEGEQF
v_gene: TRBV5-4
j_gene: TRBJ2-1

CDR3aa: ASSYSMTGGATGELF
v_gene: TRBV6-2/TRBV6-3
j_gene: TRBJ2-2

CDR3aa: ASSLSGSLSGNTIY
v_gene: TRBV27
j_gene: TRBJ1-3

CDR3aa: ATSRAYEGHYT
v_gene: TRBV15
j_gene: TRBJ1-2

CDR3aa: ASSERQGLSYGYT
v_gene: TRBV25-1
j_gene: TRBJ1-2

CDR3aa: ASSDLGQGRETQY
v_gene: TRBV2
j_gene: TRBJ2-5

CDR3aa: ASSSTGQPQH
v_gene: TRBV27
j_gene: TRBJ1-5

CDR3aa: ASSLGRNTEAF
v_gene: TRBV28
j_gene: TRBJ1-1

CDR3aa: ASIVTTACQETQY
v_gene: TRBV21-1
j_gene: TRBJ2-5

CDR3aa: ASSVDQGARGANVLT
v_gene: TRBV9
j_gene: TRBJ2-6

CDR3aa: ASSLPGTAYEQY
v_gene: TRBV28
j_gene: TRBJ2-7

CDR3aa: SVEENGPTGTDTQY
v_gene: TRBV29-1
j_gene: TRBJ2-3

CDR3aa: ASSQAATGGYYGYT
v_gene: TRBV4-3
j_gene: TRBJ1-2

CDR3aa: ASSYSVREPTYEQY
v_gene: TRBV6-2/TRBV6-3
j_gene: TRBJ2-7

CDR3aa: ASTSLSSGSGDTQY
v_gene: TRBV9
j_gene: TRBJ2-3

CDR3aa: ASTPGGDEQY
v_gene: TRBV28
j_gene: TRBJ2-7

CDR3aa: AWSGQGNQPQH
v_gene: TRBV30
j_gene: TRBJ1-5

CDR3aa: ASSLIAGGTDTQY
v_gene: TRBV5-4
j_gene: TRBJ2-3

CDR3aa: ASSQGSQGLRETQY
v_gene: TRBV3-1/TRBV3-2
j_gene: TRBJ2-5

CDR3aa: ASSLGAGGTDTQY
v_gene: TRBV5-1
j_gene: TRBJ2-3

CDR3aa: ASSRGQGETQY
v_gene: TRBV7-8
j_gene: TRBJ2-5

CDR3aa: ASSLKSLGGGREINT
v_gene: TRBV7-8
j_gene: TRBJ1-2